This T cell receptor (beta chain) derives from a study of cytomegalovirus exposure and HLA in healthy donors. Whole-study results and caveats: A later analysis linked a missense DCLRE1C variant to TCR beta V- and J-gene trimming. Reportedly, HLA-A and HLA-B alleles of most subjects were accurately predicted from TCR beta. Owing to their indistinguishability, certain V segments, notably TRBV6-2 and TRBV6-3, were excluded.

About this clone itself: Antigen specificity is unknown.

The PCR ran on 60 Vbeta and 13 Jbeta primers. Assay used: immunoSEQ multiplex PCR; TCRdb lists only in-frame clones, some missing. The repertoire consists of more than 75,000 clones, with around 90% occurring once and the leading ten covering about 2.5%. Trimming at V came to 6 bases and at J to 3 bases, leaving 10 bases not matched to a gene. Germline assignment: CDR1 MNHEY and CDR2 SMNVEV (reference sequence). This CDR3 is 16 amino acids long. This receptor was taken from a young man in good health and CMV-seronegative. The sample comprised PBMCs. J is TRBJ2-4 and V is TRBV27; the match to TRBD2 covers 8 bases. The DNA of the CDR3 is TGTGCCAGCAGGCCTGACTATAGCGGGATCAAAAACATTCAGTACTTC. It yields the protein CASRPDYSGIKNIQYF.